The 2 T cell receptor beta chains given below trace back to one sample, sequenced in a study of immune evolution from preneoplasia to lung adenocarcinoma. Profiling relied on immunoSEQ multiplex PCR, and the TCRdb table lists in-frame clones only, not all of them. The sample lists several thousand clones, about 81% occurring once. Material for sequencing was FFPE invasive lung adenocarcinoma tissue. These receptors all stem from a person between 50 and 60 years old with lung adenocarcinoma.

This clone has a single count. The chain carries TRBV5-4 and TRBJ2-5; possible D gene TRBD1, 6 bases. The CDR3 has 14 amino acids. Germline assignment: CDR1 SGHNT and CDR2 YYREEE (reference sequence). V lost 4 bases and J lost 5, with 15 bases in between. CDR3 bases: TGTGCCAGCAGCAAACTACAGGGATTGGAGACCCAGTACTTC. Amino acid sequence: CASSKLQGLETQYF. Using reference TRBV5-4 and TRBJ2-5 for the parts outside the CDR3, the full variable domain is ETGVTQSPTHLIKTRGQQVTLRCSSQSGHNTVSWYQQALGQGPQFIFQYYREEENGRGNFPPRFSGLQFPNYSSELNVNALELDDSALYLCASSKLQGLETQYFGPGTRLLVL.

This clone came up a few times. This chain joins TRBV28 and TRBJ1-2; D is uncertain. Looked up from germline, CDR1 is MDHEN and CDR2 is SYDVKM. Trimming removed 7 bases from V and 4 bases from J, with 19 bases in between. The length of the CDR3 is 15 residues. As DNA, the CDR3 is TGTGCCAGCACCGCCCGGGAACGGGCCACCTATGGCTACACCTTC. It yields the protein CASTARERATYGYTF.